Listed below are T cell receptor beta chains from one sample, sequenced in a study of T cell repertoires in cytomegalovirus infection. TCRdb processed the reads anew with MiXCR; each CDR3 protein has one entry. The table shows about 190,000 distinct CDR3 sequences, with 8% to 10% occurring only once. Material for sequencing was PBMCs. These receptors were obtained from a human donor in good health (CMV status not recorded). Some clones in this sample may be carry-over from other donors' samples. Each CDR3 is given with its conserved first and last residue.

j_call: TRBJ1-6; v_call: TRBV5-1; cdr3_aa: CASSINTDSPLHF
j_call: TRBJ2-7; v_call: TRBV7-2; cdr3_aa: CASSYSSGVYEQYF
j_call: TRBJ2-7; v_call: TRBV6-6; cdr3_aa: CASSYSAGQGSYEQYF
j_call: TRBJ2-4; v_call: TRBV20-1; cdr3_aa: CSARGAGPLAKNIQYF
j_call: TRBJ2-1; v_call: TRBV7-6; cdr3_aa: CASSLEAANEQFF
j_call: TRBJ1-6; v_call: TRBV7-2; cdr3_aa: CASSLHRAGDSPLHF
j_call: TRBJ2-3; v_call: TRBV15; cdr3_aa: CATSRVSDTQYF
j_call: TRBJ2-1; v_call: TRBV15; cdr3_aa: CATSGSDRGPYNEQFF
j_call: TRBJ2-7; v_call: TRBV4-3; cdr3_aa: CASSQEASGSFFEQYF
j_call: TRBJ1-1; v_call: TRBV11-2; cdr3_aa: CASSPSEGNWVNTEAFF
j_call: TRBJ2-1; v_call: TRBV6-2/TRBV6-3; cdr3_aa: CASSSTSGGPSSYNEQFF
j_call: TRBJ2-1; v_call: TRBV11-2; cdr3_aa: CASSSELYNEQFF
j_call: TRBJ2-3; v_call: TRBV7-3; cdr3_aa: CASSRIPGLGPDTQYF
j_call: TRBJ1-5; v_call: TRBV7-2; cdr3_aa: CASSTGMVSNQPQHF
j_call: TRBJ1-6; v_call: TRBV28; cdr3_aa: CASAGGINSPLHF
j_call: TRBJ1-1; v_call: TRBV12-3/TRBV12-4; cdr3_aa: CASSSAEASSANTEAFF
j_call: TRBJ2-2; v_call: TRBV7-8; cdr3_aa: CASSIRVPGELFF
j_call: TRBJ2-1; v_call: TRBV10-3; cdr3_aa: CAISGSTTSGSNEQFF
j_call: TRBJ1-1; v_call: TRBV9; cdr3_aa: CASSVARDRGITEAFF
j_call: TRBJ2-5; v_call: TRBV12-3/TRBV12-4; cdr3_aa: CASTSLSVGETQYF
j_call: TRBJ2-7; v_call: TRBV5-1; cdr3_aa: CASSLDGSKVYEQYF
j_call: TRBJ2-7; v_call: TRBV28; cdr3_aa: CASNHLPGEQYF
j_call: TRBJ1-1; v_call: TRBV10-3; cdr3_aa: CAISPGQPTEAFF
j_call: TRBJ2-3; v_call: TRBV7-6; cdr3_aa: CASSLGTSGSTTDTQYF
j_call: TRBJ1-3; v_call: TRBV11-2; cdr3_aa: CASNSGFSGNTIYF
j_call: TRBJ2-6; v_call: TRBV9; cdr3_aa: CASSVDGSGANVLTF
j_call: TRBJ2-4; v_call: TRBV12-3/TRBV12-4; cdr3_aa: CASSFGQGVDIQYF
j_call: TRBJ1-3; v_call: TRBV29-1; cdr3_aa: CSVEGYVSSSGNTIYF
j_call: TRBJ2-7; v_call: TRBV5-6; cdr3_aa: CASSLVDRGRTYEQYF
j_call: TRBJ2-1; v_call: TRBV12-3/TRBV12-4; cdr3_aa: CASREMLAGGRNEQFF
j_call: TRBJ1-2; v_call: TRBV7-2; cdr3_aa: CASSPPGQGAGGYTF
j_call: TRBJ1-2; v_call: TRBV5-8; cdr3_aa: CASGRGGNYGYTF
j_call: TRBJ1-5; v_call: TRBV28; cdr3_aa: CASSSDQPQHF
j_call: TRBJ2-2; v_call: TRBV2; cdr3_aa: CASSERIAGGELFF
j_call: TRBJ1-1; v_call: TRBV28; cdr3_aa: CASSLSVGPEAFF
j_call: TRBJ2-1; v_call: TRBV11-2; cdr3_aa: CASSLGSIGLDEQFF
j_call: TRBJ2-3; v_call: TRBV7-2; cdr3_aa: CASSSGTSGSTQYF